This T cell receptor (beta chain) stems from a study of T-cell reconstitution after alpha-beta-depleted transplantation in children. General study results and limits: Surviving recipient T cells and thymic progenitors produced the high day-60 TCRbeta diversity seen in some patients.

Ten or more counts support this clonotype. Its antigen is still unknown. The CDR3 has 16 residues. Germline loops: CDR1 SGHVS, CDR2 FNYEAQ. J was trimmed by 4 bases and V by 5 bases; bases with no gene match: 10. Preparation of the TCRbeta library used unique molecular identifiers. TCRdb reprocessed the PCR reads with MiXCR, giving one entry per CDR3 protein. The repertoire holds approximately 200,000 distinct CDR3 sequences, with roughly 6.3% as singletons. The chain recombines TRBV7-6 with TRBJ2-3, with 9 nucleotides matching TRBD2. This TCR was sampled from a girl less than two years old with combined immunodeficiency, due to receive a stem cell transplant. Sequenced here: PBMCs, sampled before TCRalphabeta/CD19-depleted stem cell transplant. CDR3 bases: TGTGCCAGCAGCCCCGGCGGCGGGAGGGGGTCAGATACGCAGTATTTT. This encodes CASSPGGGRGSDTQYF.